These T cell receptor beta chains were read from a single sample in a study of monozygotic twins with inflammatory bowel disease. TCRdb re-called the 5' RACE reads and gives one entry per CDR3 protein, without DNA. The sample yields 400,000 or so distinct CDR3 sequences, of which the top ten take up 2.4%. Sequencing was performed on blood. These receptors were collected from a human donor with ulcerative colitis or Crohn's disease, or a healthy co-twin of an affected twin (not recorded which). Both conserved end residues are part of each CDR3. Each record gives: J gene, V gene, CDR3 protein.

TRBJ2-2,TRBV30,CAWSRSATGELFF
TRBJ1-1,TRBV29-1,CSVKQGGTEAFF
TRBJ2-7,TRBV20-1,CSAIDRHRYEQYF
TRBJ2-7,TRBV7-6,CASSPTGGGPYEQYF
TRBJ2-1,TRBV20-1,CSAREGVAGQLF
TRBJ2-5,TRBV20-1,CSAAPQQETQYF
TRBJ1-2,TRBV6-5,CASRTDRAQGYTF
TRBJ2-2,TRBV5-1,CASRTGSTGELFF
TRBJ2-5,TRBV5-1,CASTDLTTETQYF
TRBJ1-1,TRBV14,CASSQDFGEEAFF
TRBJ2-2,TRBV11-2,CASSLTWGETGELFF
TRBJ2-1,TRBV6-5,CASSFLAHSHEQFF
TRBJ2-7,TRBV2,CASSEVRYEQYF
TRBJ1-5,TRBV28,CAGRTSNQPQHF
TRBJ2-3,TRBV12-3/TRBV12-4,CASTLAGSGSGTDTQYF
TRBJ1-1,TRBV18,CASSPPVGQGHTEAFF
TRBJ2-2,TRBV12-3/TRBV12-4,CASSSGGPGTGELFF
TRBJ2-2,TRBV5-1,CASSPKVNTGELFF
TRBJ2-6,TRBV24-1,CATRVLSSGANVLTF
TRBJ1-1,TRBV18,CASSPPGETEAFF
TRBJ2-6,TRBV7-2,CASSSIGQSSGANVLTF
TRBJ2-2,TRBV29-1,CSVGSTGELFF
TRBJ1-5,TRBV6-1,CASSRWTGQAQPQHF
TRBJ2-5,TRBV5-4,CASRNPRDSQETQYF
TRBJ2-1,TRBV7-9,CASSLGPAERGSEQFF
TRBJ2-5,TRBV7-2,CASSGLAGRAQYF
TRBJ2-1,TRBV20-1,CSAVTSGISNEQFF
TRBJ1-2,TRBV11-2,CASSLGNSPNYGYTF
TRBJ2-2,TRBV25-1,CASQPVLNTGELFF
TRBJ2-6,TRBV20-1,CSASPGRANVLTF
TRBJ2-3,TRBV5-1,CASSLASIGDGTDTQYF
TRBJ1-2,TRBV3-1,CASSQGQSHYGYTF
TRBJ2-2,TRBV7-6,CASSLDERGQGGELFF
TRBJ1-4,TRBV7-2,CASSLDGQLFF
TRBJ1-1,TRBV6-1,CASSEVAGRNTEAFF
TRBJ2-7,TRBV12-3/TRBV12-4,CASSPERGHYEQYF
TRBJ2-2,TRBV5-6,CASSSERTGELFF
TRBJ2-4,TRBV20-1,CSAEAGTSDIQYF
TRBJ1-2,TRBV27,CASSTTPRRGYTF
TRBJ2-1,TRBV7-3,CASSPRVELHNEQFF
TRBJ2-3,TRBV15,CATSDRGQVSSTDTQYF
TRBJ2-7,TRBV6-1,CASTTVWGVTGEQYF
TRBJ2-1,TRBV29-1,CSVGTGWDEQFF
TRBJ2-7,TRBV20-1,CSARDNTGGTGDPYEQYF
TRBJ1-1,TRBV4-1,CASSQNGDEAFF
TRBJ1-5,TRBV7-3,CASSADNNQPQHF
TRBJ2-7,TRBV6-5,CASSPTGAGGREQYF
TRBJ1-4,TRBV29-1,CSVEDISATNKKLFF
TRBJ2-1,TRBV5-1,CASSLDPGLAGALYNEQFF
TRBJ2-1,TRBV28,CASSYSTSGRPPRGFF
TRBJ2-2,TRBV7-2,CASSLATRTGELFF
TRBJ2-1,TRBV9,CASSRGVDNEQFF
TRBJ2-3,TRBV7-9,CASNEERGSTDTQYF
TRBJ2-1,TRBV20-1,CSASTLANEQFF
TRBJ1-1,TRBV6-2/TRBV6-3,CATQSFASNTEAFF
TRBJ2-1,TRBV5-1,CASSPTAYNEQFF
TRBJ1-1,TRBV5-5,CASSLGVMNTEAFF
TRBJ2-1,TRBV24-1,CASSAGYEQFF
TRBJ1-3,TRBV10-3,CAISTGFSGNTIYF